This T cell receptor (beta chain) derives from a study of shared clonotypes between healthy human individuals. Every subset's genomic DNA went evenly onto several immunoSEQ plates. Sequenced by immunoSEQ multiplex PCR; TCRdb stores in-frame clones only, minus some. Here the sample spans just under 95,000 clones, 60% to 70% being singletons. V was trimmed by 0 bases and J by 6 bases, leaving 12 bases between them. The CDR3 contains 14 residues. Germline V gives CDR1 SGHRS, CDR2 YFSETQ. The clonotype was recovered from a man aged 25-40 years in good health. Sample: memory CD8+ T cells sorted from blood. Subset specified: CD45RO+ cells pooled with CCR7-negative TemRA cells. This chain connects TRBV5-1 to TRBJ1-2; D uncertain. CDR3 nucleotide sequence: TGCGCCAGCAGCTTGGCCCCCGGGTCCCATGGCTACACCTTC. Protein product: CASSLAPGSHGYTF.